The rows below give T cell receptor beta chains drawn from one sample of a study of blood T cell repertoires in COVID-19. The method was immunoSEQ multiplex PCR; TCRdb's version includes in-frame clones alone and lacks a portion of them. The repertoire holds 250,000 to 300,000 clones, with about 90% as singletons. Specimen: PBMCs or T cells enriched from blood (not recorded which). These receptors were collected from a woman aged 55-70 years who had recovered from COVID-19. CDR3s include the opening cysteine and the closing phenylalanine or tryptophan. The order of the fields is clone size, J gene, D gene, V gene, CDR3 DNA, CDR3 protein. A D gene is named only where the DNA matches it firmly. Where a row states a size, it is once, few, many or the class of an expanded clone; other rows omit it.

abundance: .
j_gene: TRBJ2-7
d_gene: .
v_gene: TRBV28
CDR3nt: TGTGCCAGCAGCCGAGCTGGGGGACAACTCTACGAGCAGTACTTC
CDR3aa: CASSRAGGQLYEQYF

abundance: .
j_gene: TRBJ1-2
d_gene: .
v_gene: TRBV14
CDR3nt: TGTGCCAGCAGCCCCGGGACTTCCGCTGTTGGCTACACCTTC
CDR3aa: CASSPGTSAVGYTF

abundance: .
j_gene: TRBJ1-5
d_gene: .
v_gene: TRBV5-6
CDR3nt: TGTGCCAGCAGCTTGCAGGGGTTGGGCAATCAGCCCCAGCATTTT
CDR3aa: CASSLQGLGNQPQHF

abundance: .
j_gene: TRBJ2-7
d_gene: TRBD1
v_gene: TRBV5-4
CDR3nt: TGTGCCAGCAGCAAACCTGGGACAGCGATCTACGAGCAGTACTTC
CDR3aa: CASSKPGTAIYEQYF

abundance: .
j_gene: TRBJ2-3
d_gene: .
v_gene: TRBV9
CDR3nt: TGTGCCAGCAGCCCCCTTCAAGGGGCCCGCACAGATACGCAGTATTTT
CDR3aa: CASSPLQGARTDTQYF

abundance: .
j_gene: TRBJ2-5
d_gene: .
v_gene: TRBV5-1
CDR3nt: TGCGCCAGCAGCTTGGGTACAGGCAACGAGGAGACCCAGTACTTC
CDR3aa: CASSLGTGNEETQYF

abundance: .
j_gene: TRBJ1-1
d_gene: .
v_gene: TRBV5-5
CDR3nt: TGTGCCAGCAGCAATCTGGCGGGGCTACCGAATAAAGCTTTCTTT
CDR3aa: CASSNLAGLPNKAFF

abundance: .
j_gene: TRBJ1-5
d_gene: .
v_gene: TRBV19
CDR3nt: TGTGCCAGTAGTATAGGGTCCACAATCAATCAGCCCCAGCATTTT
CDR3aa: CASSIGSTINQPQHF

abundance: .
j_gene: TRBJ1-2
d_gene: .
v_gene: TRBV19
CDR3nt: TGTGCCAGTAGTTCCCTAGCCGGGGGGAACTATGGCTACACCTTC
CDR3aa: CASSSLAGGNYGYTF

abundance: .
j_gene: TRBJ1-1
d_gene: .
v_gene: TRBV27
CDR3nt: TGTGCCAGCAGTTTAGGACTCTCGAACACTGAAGCTTTCTTT
CDR3aa: CASSLGLSNTEAFF

abundance: .
j_gene: TRBJ1-2
d_gene: .
v_gene: TRBV5-4
CDR3nt: TGTGCCAGCAGCTTGGCCCTCTTCAACTATGGCTACACCTTC
CDR3aa: CASSLALFNYGYTF

abundance: once
j_gene: TRBJ1-6
d_gene: .
v_gene: TRBV7-9
CDR3nt: TGTGCCAGCAGCCCAGGGGATTCACCCCTCCACTTT
CDR3aa: CASSPGDSPLHF

abundance: few
j_gene: TRBJ2-3
d_gene: TRBD2
v_gene: TRBV5-1
CDR3nt: TGCGCCAGCAGCTTGGGAGCTAGCGGAACTTATACGCAGTATTTT
CDR3aa: CASSLGASGTYTQYF

abundance: .
j_gene: TRBJ1-2
d_gene: .
v_gene: TRBV4-1
CDR3nt: TGCGCCAGCAGCCAAGCAGGGGCCCGAGGCTACACCTTC
CDR3aa: CASSQAGARGYTF

abundance: few
j_gene: TRBJ1-1
d_gene: TRBD1
v_gene: TRBV7-9
CDR3nt: TGTGCCAGCAGTCAGACTGCAGGGGGTACTGAAGCTTTCTTT
CDR3aa: CASSQTAGGTEAFF

abundance: once
j_gene: TRBJ1-4
d_gene: .
v_gene: TRBV9
CDR3nt: TGTGCCAGCAGCGCCCCGCGGGTGAGTCCTAATGAAAAACTGTTTTTT
CDR3aa: CASSAPRVSPNEKLFF

abundance: once
j_gene: TRBJ1-2
d_gene: TRBD1
v_gene: TRBV19
CDR3nt: TGTGCCAGTAGTAGAGCAAGGACAGGACTCTTCAACTATGGCTACACCTTC
CDR3aa: CASSRARTGLFNYGYTF

abundance: .
j_gene: TRBJ1-4
d_gene: .
v_gene: TRBV29-1
CDR3nt: TGCAGCGTTGGGGGTTTGGGGCTAAATGAAAAACTGTTTTTT
CDR3aa: CSVGGLGLNEKLFF

abundance: .
j_gene: TRBJ2-3
d_gene: TRBD2
v_gene: TRBV5-1
CDR3nt: TGCGCCAGCAGCTTAAGCGGGGGGGCTCCAGATACGCAGTATTTT
CDR3aa: CASSLSGGAPDTQYF

abundance: .
j_gene: TRBJ2-7
d_gene: TRBD1
v_gene: TRBV29-1
CDR3nt: TGCAGCGTTTTAGCGGGACAGGGGTGGGGCGAGCAGTACTTC
CDR3aa: CSVLAGQGWGEQYF

abundance: .
j_gene: TRBJ1-1
d_gene: .
v_gene: TRBV7-8
CDR3nt: TGTGCCAGCAGCTTGATGGGTGGGGCCACTGAAGCTTTCTTT
CDR3aa: CASSLMGGATEAFF

abundance: few
j_gene: TRBJ2-1
d_gene: .
v_gene: TRBV11-2
CDR3nt: TGTGCCAGCAGCCCTGGGCTGGGTGAGCAGTTCTTC
CDR3aa: CASSPGLGEQFF